The sequence of this TCR beta chain was determined in a study of T cell responses to AZD1222 COVID-19 vaccine. General study findings and limits: Baseline testing showed seropositivity in only a handful of AZD1222 recipients. When two AZD1222 doses had been given, Spike-specific TCR breadth and depth rose. Clonal diversity was possibly underestimated; the donors were predominantly white British and more often female.

Assay used: immunoSEQ multiplex PCR; TCRdb lists only in-frame clones, some missing. The table records 100,000 to 150,000 clones, approximately 91% of them present only once. In regard to this clone: The antigen is unknown.

This CDR3 comprises 14 residues. CDR1 is KGHSH, CDR2 LQKENI, per germline. The V gene lost 2 bases and the J gene lost 5 bases, with 11 bases spanning the gap. V and J are TRBV18 and TRBJ2-3; possibly TRBD2 for D (5 bases). The TCR originated in an adult who received the AZD1222 COVID-19 vaccine. The source was peripheral blood, collected 28 days after the second AZD1222 dose. CDR3: CASSPIGRGDTQYF. The CDR3 coding sequence is TGTGCCAGCTCACCAATAGGTCGGGGAGATACGCAGTATTTT.